This is a list of T cell receptor beta chains from one sample in a study of cytomegalovirus exposure and HLA in healthy donors. TCRdb's table, derived via immunoSEQ multiplex PCR, lists solely in-frame clones and lacks some. The table lists about 120,000 clones, 79% of them singletons. The sample consisted of PBMCs. The receptors originated from a man between 25 and 39 years old in good health and CMV-seropositive. Each CDR3 is given with its conserved first and last residue. The D gene is left open where the match is weak. The size field is filled for only some rows; it gives once, few, many or a size class.

clone size,V gene,J gene,D gene,CDR3 protein,CDR3 DNA
NA,TRBV6-5,TRBJ2-1,NA,CASSYTTGYHGVEQFF,TGTGCCAGCAGTTACACGACAGGCTACCACGGTGTTGAGCAGTTCTTC
NA,TRBV2,TRBJ2-3,TRBD1,CASSGQGFGTDTQYF,TGTGCCAGCAGCGGACAGGGGTTCGGCACAGATACGCAGTATTTT
NA,TRBV14,TRBJ2-1,TRBD2,CASSQLAGRSYNEQFF,TGTGCCAGCAGCCAACTAGCGGGGCGGTCGTACAATGAGCAGTTCTTC
NA,TRBV7-3,TRBJ1-5,NA,CASSLLFRQINQPQHF,TGTGCCAGCAGCTTACTTTTCCGACAAATTAATCAGCCCCAGCATTTT
once,TRBV11-2,TRBJ2-7,TRBD1,CASSPPTGGHEQYF,TGTGCCAGCAGCCCGCCGACAGGGGGCCACGAGCAGTACTTC
few,TRBV7-9,TRBJ2-5,NA,CASSFADSQETQYF,TGTGCCAGCAGCTTCGCAGACAGTCAAGAGACCCAGTACTTC
NA,TRBV5-1,TRBJ2-7,TRBD2,CASSFGAGDSYEQYF,TGCGCCAGCAGCTTCGGAGCGGGAGACTCCTACGAGCAGTACTTC
NA,TRBV7-2,TRBJ1-5,NA,CASSLEGRISNQPQHF,TGTGCCAGCAGCTTAGAAGGCAGGATTAGCAATCAGCCCCAGCATTTT
NA,TRBV7-3,TRBJ1-2,NA,CASSLSTGVGYTF,TGTGCCAGCAGCTTAAGTACAGGCGTGGGCTACACCTTC
NA,TRBV6-1,TRBJ1-4,NA,CASSGLQGTNEKLFF,TGTGCCAGCAGTGGTCTACAGGGAACTAATGAAAAACTGTTTTTT
NA,TRBV6-6,TRBJ2-7,TRBD1,CASSVTGGVQYF,TGTGCCAGCAGTGTAACAGGGGGTGTGCAGTACTTC
NA,TRBV11-2,TRBJ2-1,TRBD2,CASSLDSLAGREQFF,TGTGCCAGCAGCTTAGATTCGCTAGCGGGAAGAGAGCAGTTCTTC
NA,TRBV27,TRBJ1-2,NA,CASSLLASDGYTF,TGTGCCAGCAGTTTGCTGGCTAGCGATGGCTACACCTTC
NA,TRBV18,TRBJ1-1,NA,CASQPWQGNTEAFF,TGTGCCAGCCAACCGTGGCAGGGGAACACTGAAGCTTTCTTT
NA,TRBV4-2,TRBJ2-5,NA,CASSQDGGETQYF,TGTGCCAGCAGCCAAGATGGGGGGGAGACCCAGTACTTC
NA,TRBV28,TRBJ2-7,TRBD1,CASSDPTGVSTKQYF,TGTGCCAGCAGCGATCCGACAGGGGTGAGTACGAAGCAGTACTTC
NA,TRBV10-3,TRBJ2-7,TRBD1,CAISRTGSTYEQYF,TGTGCCATCAGCCGGACAGGGAGTACCTACGAGCAGTACTTC
NA,TRBV2,TRBJ1-1,TRBD1,CASTRQGNTEAFF,TGTGCCAGCACCCGACAGGGGAACACTGAAGCTTTCTTT
NA,TRBV4-1,TRBJ2-7,NA,CASSQAGRGAFFYEQYF,TGCGCCAGCAGCCAAGCGGGCAGGGGAGCTTTTTTTTACGAGCAGTACTTC
NA,TRBV2,TRBJ1-5,TRBD1,CASSGQGRNNQPQHF,TGTGCCAGCAGCGGACAGGGGCGAAATAATCAGCCCCAGCATTTT
once,TRBV5-4,TRBJ1-2,TRBD1,CASSTRTGGDYGYTF,TGTGCCAGCAGCACTCGGACAGGGGGGGATTATGGCTACACCTTC
NA,TRBV18,TRBJ1-6,NA,CASSPPTVPTSLHF,TGTGCCAGCTCACCACCGACTGTCCCAACTTCCCTCCACTTT